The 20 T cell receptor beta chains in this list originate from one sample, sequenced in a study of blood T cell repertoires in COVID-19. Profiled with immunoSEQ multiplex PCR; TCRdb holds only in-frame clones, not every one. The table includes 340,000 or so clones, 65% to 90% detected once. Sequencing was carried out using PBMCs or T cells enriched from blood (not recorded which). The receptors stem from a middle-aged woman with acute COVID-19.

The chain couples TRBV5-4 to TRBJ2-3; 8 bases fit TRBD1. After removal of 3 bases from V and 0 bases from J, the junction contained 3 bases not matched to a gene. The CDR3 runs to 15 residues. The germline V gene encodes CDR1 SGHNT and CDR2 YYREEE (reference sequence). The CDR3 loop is CASSSDRGSTDTQYF. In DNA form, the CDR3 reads TGTGCCAGCAGCTCCGACAGGGGTAGCACAGATACGCAGTATTTT.

CDR3 amino acids: CASSPARGSGYTF. Written as DNA, the CDR3 is TGTGCCAGCTCACCTGCTCGGGGAAGCGGCTACACCTTC. The chain employs TRBV18 and TRBJ1-2; D not certain. Germline CDR1 is KGHSH and CDR2 is LQKENI. CDR3 length equals 13 residues. V lost 3 bases and J 8 bases, leaving 13 bases between the germline ends. The complete variable domain, with remaining parts taken from reference TRBV18 and TRBJ1-2, reads NAGVMQNPRHLVRRRGQEARLRCSPMKGHSHVYWYRQLPEEGLKFMVYLQKENIIDESGMPKERFSAEFPKEGPSILRIQQVVRGDSAAYFCASSPARGSGYTFGSGTRLTVV.

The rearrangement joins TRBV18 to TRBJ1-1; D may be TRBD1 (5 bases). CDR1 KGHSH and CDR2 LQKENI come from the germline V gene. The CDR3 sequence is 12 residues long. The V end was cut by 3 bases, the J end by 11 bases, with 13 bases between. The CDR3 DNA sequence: TGTGCCAGCTCACCCGACAGTTATCGTGCTTTCTTT. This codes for CASSPDSYRAFF.

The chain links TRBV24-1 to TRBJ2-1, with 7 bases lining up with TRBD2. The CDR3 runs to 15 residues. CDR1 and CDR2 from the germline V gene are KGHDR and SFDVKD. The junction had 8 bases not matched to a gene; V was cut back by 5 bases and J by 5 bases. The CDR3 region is CATSGQGGWNNEQFF. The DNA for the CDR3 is TGTGCCACCAGTGGGCAGGGAGGGTGGAACAATGAGCAGTTCTTC.

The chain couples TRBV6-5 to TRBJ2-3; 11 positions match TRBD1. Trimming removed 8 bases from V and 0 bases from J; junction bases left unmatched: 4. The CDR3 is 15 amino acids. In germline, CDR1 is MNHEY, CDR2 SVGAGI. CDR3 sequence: CASAGQGASTDTQYF. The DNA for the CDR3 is TGTGCCAGCGCAGGACAGGGGGCCAGCACAGATACGCAGTATTTT.

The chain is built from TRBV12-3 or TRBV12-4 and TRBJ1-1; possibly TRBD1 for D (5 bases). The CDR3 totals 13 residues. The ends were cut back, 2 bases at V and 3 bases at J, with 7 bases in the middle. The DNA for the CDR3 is TGTGCCAGCAGTTTACGGGGGGACACTGAAGCTTTCTTT. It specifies CASSLRGDTEAFF.

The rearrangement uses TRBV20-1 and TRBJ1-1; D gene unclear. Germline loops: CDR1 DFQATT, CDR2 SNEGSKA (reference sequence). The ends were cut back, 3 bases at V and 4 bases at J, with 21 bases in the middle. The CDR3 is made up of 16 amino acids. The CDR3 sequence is CSASSRSLISGTEAFF. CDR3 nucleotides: TGCAGTGCTAGTAGCCGATCTTTGATTTCTGGCACTGAAGCTTTCTTT.

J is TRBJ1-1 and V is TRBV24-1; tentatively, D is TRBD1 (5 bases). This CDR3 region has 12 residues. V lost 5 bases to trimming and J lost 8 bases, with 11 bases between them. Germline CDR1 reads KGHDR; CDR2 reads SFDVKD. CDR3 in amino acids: CATSAAGSEAFF. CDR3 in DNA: TGTGCCACCAGTGCCGCAGGGTCGGAAGCTTTCTTT.

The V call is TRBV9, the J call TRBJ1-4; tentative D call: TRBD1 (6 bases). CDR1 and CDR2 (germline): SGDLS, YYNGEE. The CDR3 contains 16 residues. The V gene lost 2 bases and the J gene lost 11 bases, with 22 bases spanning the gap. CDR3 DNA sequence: TGTGCCAGCAGCGTCCTGGACAGAACCGATATCGGGAAACTGTTTTTT. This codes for CASSVLDRTDIGKLFF.

This CDR3 is CASSRDRAAEAFF. The DNA for the CDR3 is TGCGCCAGCAGCCGGGACAGGGCGGCTGAAGCTTTCTTT. This chain links TRBV5-1 with TRBJ1-1; TRBD1 matches at 9 bases. This CDR3 has 13 amino acids. J was trimmed by 6 bases and V by 4 bases; bases with no gene match: 4. Looked up from germline, CDR1 is SGHRS and CDR2 is YFSETQ.

CDR3 amino acids: CASSLLRTSGPDTQYF. The CDR3 DNA reads TGTGCCAGCAGCTTGTTGAGGACTAGCGGCCCAGATACGCAGTATTTT. The chain combines TRBV11-1 with TRBJ2-3, with 10 positions matching TRBD2. With 3 bases clipped from V and 4 bases from J, the junction kept 7 bases outside the gene matches. Germline CDR1 SGHAT, CDR2 FQDESV (reference sequence). The CDR3 is 16 amino acids.

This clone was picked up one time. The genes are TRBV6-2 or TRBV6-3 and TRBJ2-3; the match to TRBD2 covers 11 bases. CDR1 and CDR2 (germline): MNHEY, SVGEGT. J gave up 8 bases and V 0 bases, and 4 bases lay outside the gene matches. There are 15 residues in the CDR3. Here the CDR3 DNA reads TGTGCCAGCAGTTACTCCACTAGCGGGGGCACTACGCAGTATTTT. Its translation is CASSYSTSGGTTQYF.

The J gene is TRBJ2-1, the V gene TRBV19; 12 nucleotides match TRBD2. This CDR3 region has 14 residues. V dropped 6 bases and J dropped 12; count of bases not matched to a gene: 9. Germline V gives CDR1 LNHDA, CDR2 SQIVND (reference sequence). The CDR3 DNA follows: TGTGCCAGTAGCCCACTAGCGGGGGGTAGTTCGCAGTTCTTC. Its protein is CASSPLAGGSSQFF. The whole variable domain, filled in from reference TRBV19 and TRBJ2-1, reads DGGITQSPKYLFRKEGQNVTLSCEQNLNHDAMYWYRQDPGQGLRLIYYSQIVNDFQKGDIAEGYSVSREKKESFPLTVTSAQKNPTAFYLCASSPLAGGSSQFFGPGTRLTVL.

Here the CDR3 DNA reads TGTGCCAGCAGCCCAAGCAGTCGGCCGTGGCTAGCGGGGGTTACCTCCACAGATACGCAGTATTTT. Its protein product is CASSPSSRPWLAGVTSTDTQYF. The gene calls are TRBV7-3 and TRBJ2-3; 10 nucleotides line up with TRBD2. The CDR3 spans 22 residues. Trimming cost V 5 bases and J 2 bases; bases outside gene matches: 25. Germline lookup yields CDR1 SGHTA and CDR2 FQGTGA.

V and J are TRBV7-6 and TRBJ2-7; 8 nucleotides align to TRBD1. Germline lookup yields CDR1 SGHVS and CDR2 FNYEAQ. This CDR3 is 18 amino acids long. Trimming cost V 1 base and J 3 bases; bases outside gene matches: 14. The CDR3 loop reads CASSLGFEPADRGYEQYF. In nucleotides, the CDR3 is TGTGCCAGCAGCTTAGGATTCGAGCCTGCAGACAGGGGCTACGAGCAGTACTTC. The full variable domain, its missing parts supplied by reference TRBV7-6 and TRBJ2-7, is GAGVSQSPRYKVTKRGQDVALRCDPISGHVSLYWYRQALGQGPEFLTYFNYEAQQDKSGLPNDRFSAERPEGSISTLTIQRTEQRDSAMYRCASSLGFEPADRGYEQYFGPGTRLTVT.

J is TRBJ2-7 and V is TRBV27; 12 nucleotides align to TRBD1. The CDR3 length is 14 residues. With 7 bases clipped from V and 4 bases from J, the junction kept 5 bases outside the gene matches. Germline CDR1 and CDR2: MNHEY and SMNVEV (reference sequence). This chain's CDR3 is CASKWGQGAYEQYF. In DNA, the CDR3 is TGTGCCAGCAAGTGGGGACAGGGGGCGTACGAGCAGTACTTC.

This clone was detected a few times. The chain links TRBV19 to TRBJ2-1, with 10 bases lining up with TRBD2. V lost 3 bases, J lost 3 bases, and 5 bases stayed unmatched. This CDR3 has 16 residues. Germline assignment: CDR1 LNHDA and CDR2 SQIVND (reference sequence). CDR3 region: CASSMPGLAVYNEQFF. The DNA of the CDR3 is TGTGCCAGTAGTATGCCCGGACTAGCGGTCTACAATGAGCAGTTCTTC.

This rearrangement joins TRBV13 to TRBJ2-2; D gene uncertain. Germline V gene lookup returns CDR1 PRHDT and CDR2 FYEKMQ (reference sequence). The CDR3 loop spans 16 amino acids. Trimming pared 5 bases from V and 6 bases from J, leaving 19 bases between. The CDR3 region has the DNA TGTGCCAGCAGCCCCGGTCTATTAGTACGAGCCGGGGAGCTGTTTTTT. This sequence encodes CASSPGLLVRAGELFF.

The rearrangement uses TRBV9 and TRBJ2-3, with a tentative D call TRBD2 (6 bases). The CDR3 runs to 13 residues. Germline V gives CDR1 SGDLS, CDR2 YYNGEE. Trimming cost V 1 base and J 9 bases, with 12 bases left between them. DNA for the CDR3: TGTGCCAGCAGCGTAAAGTCGGGGGTCACGCAGTATTTT. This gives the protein CASSVKSGVTQYF.

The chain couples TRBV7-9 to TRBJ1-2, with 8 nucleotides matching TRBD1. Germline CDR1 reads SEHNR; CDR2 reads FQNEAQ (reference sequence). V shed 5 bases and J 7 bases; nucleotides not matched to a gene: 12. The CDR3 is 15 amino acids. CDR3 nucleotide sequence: TGTGCCAGCAGCATTAAAATTCAGGGGGCGTCTGGCTACACCTTC. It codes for CASSIKIQGASGYTF.